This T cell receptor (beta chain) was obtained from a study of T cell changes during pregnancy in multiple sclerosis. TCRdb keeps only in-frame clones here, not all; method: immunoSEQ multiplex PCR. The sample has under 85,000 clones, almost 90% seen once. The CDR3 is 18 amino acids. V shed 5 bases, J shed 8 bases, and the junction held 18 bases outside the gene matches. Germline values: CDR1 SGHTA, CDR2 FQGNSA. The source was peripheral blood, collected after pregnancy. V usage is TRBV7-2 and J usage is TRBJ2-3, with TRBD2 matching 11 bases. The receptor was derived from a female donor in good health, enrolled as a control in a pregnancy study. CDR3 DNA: TGTGCCAGCAGCCCCGACCGTACTAGCGGGGGTAGGTTGGGTACGCAGTATTTT. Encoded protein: CASSPDRTSGGRLGTQYF. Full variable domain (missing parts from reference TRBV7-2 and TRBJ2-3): GAGVSQSPSNKVTEKGKDVELRCDPISGHTALYWYRQSLGQGLEFLIYFQGNSAPDKSGLPSDRFSAERTGGSVSTLTIQRTQQEDSAVYLCASSPDRTSGGRLGTQYFGPGTRLTVL.